This TCR beta chain was recovered during a study of blood T cells in healthy people across ages. This clonotype was detected only a few times. Germline values: CDR1 KGHSH, CDR2 LQKENI. V lost 4 bases and J 3 bases, leaving 19 bases between the germline ends. CDR3 length equals 17 residues. The second PCR ran roughly 6 to 11 cycles with a sample-barcoded 5' primer and J-beta primers. Unique molecular identifiers of 12 random nucleotides labeled each cDNA. TCRdb redid the calling of the 5' RACE reads with MiXCR, one entry per CDR3 protein. The data hold fewer than 600,000 distinct CDR3 sequences, with 25% to 35% observed a single time. The same sample was also studied in work on T cells of mothers and their children.

The sequence came from a boy aged 2 to 10 in good health. Sequenced: blood. The chain links TRBV18 to TRBJ2-4; D tentatively reads TRBD1 or TRBD2 (6 bases each). CDR3 nucleotides: TGTGCCAGCTCACGATTGACGGGGGCCATGGGCAAAAACATTCAGTACTTC. It codes for CASSRLTGAMGKNIQYF.